This is a list of T cell receptor beta chains from one sample in a study of human T cells and chemical hapten exposure. TCRdb re-called the RACE reads with MiXCR, one entry per CDR3 protein. The profile shows some 77,000 distinct CDR3 sequences, about a tenth of them singletons. Sequencing was performed on whole blood, taken in connection with sensitization to the hapten diphenylcyclopropenone (DPC). Receptor source: a woman between 45 and 60 years old with alopecia areata. Some clones in this sample may be carry-over from other donors' samples. Both conserved end residues are part of each CDR3. A D gene is named only where the DNA matches it firmly. The listing skips clone size in some rows; elsewhere it reads once, few, many or a size class.

TRBV7-3	.	TRBJ2-7	.	CASSLQGGAYEQYF	TGTGCCAGCAGCCTTCAGGGTGGAGCCTACGAGCAGTACTTC
TRBV28	.	TRBJ2-7	.	CASSFYYEQYF	TGTGCCAGCAGTTTCTACTACGAGCAGTACTTC
TRBV12-3/TRBV12-4	TRBD2	TRBJ2-1	few	CASSSGLAGRSRFF	TGTGCCAGCAGTTCGGGACTAGCGGGACGCTCACGGTTCTTC
TRBV10-2	.	TRBJ2-1	many	CASSPTGTSSYNEQFF	TGCGCCAGCAGTCCGACCGGGACGAGCTCCTACAATGAGCAGTTCTTC
TRBV19	TRBD1	TRBJ2-3	few	CASSKTGNTDTQYF	TGTGCCAGTAGTAAGACAGGGAACACAGATACGCAGTATTTT
TRBV4-2	.	TRBJ2-7	few	CASSQEHEQYF	TGTGCCAGCAGCCAGGAACACGAGCAGTACTTC
TRBV4-3	TRBD1	TRBJ1-2	many	CASSPRGLGTYGYTF	TGCGCCAGCAGCCCCAGGGGGCTTGGCACTTATGGCTACACCTTC
TRBV7-2	.	TRBJ1-5	.	CASSLEDGSNQPQHF	TGTGCCAGCAGCTTAGAGGACGGTAGCAATCAGCCCCAGCATTTT
TRBV28	.	TRBJ2-3	many	CASSLTLPDPTDTQYF	TGTGCCAGCAGTTTAACGTTACCCGACCCCACAGATACGCAGTATTTT
TRBV7-3	TRBD1	TRBJ1-1	many	CASREAGGPNTEAFF	TGTGCCAGCAGGGAGGCAGGGGGCCCGAACACTGAAGCTTTCTTT
TRBV4-2	TRBD1	TRBJ1-5	many	CASSLQGGGNQPQHF	TGTGCCAGCAGCCTCCAGGGGGGCGGCAATCAGCCCCAGCATTTT
TRBV6-2/TRBV6-3	.	TRBJ2-7	few	CASTRDTAEQYF	TGTGCCAGCACCCGGGACACCGCAGAGCAGTACTTC
TRBV14	TRBD1	TRBJ2-4	few	CASSRGQGSQNIQYF	TGTGCCAGCAGCCGGGGACAGGGATCACAAAACATTCAGTACTTC
TRBV7-3	TRBD2	TRBJ2-5	.	CASSLFGTSGSQETQYF	TGTGCCAGCAGCTTATTTGGCACTAGCGGATCCCAAGAGACCCAGTACTTC
TRBV29-1	TRBD2	TRBJ2-3	many	CSVDPGLGGVTQYF	TGCAGCGTGGACCCCGGACTAGGCGGGGTTACGCAGTATTTT
TRBV3-1	TRBD2	TRBJ2-7	many	CASRSTSGSSYEQYF	TGTGCCAGCAGGTCGACTAGCGGGTCCTCCTACGAGCAGTACTTC
TRBV27	.	TRBJ2-7	.	CASSPRARYGEQYF	TGTGCCAGCAGTCCGCGGGCCCGTTACGGTGAGCAGTACTTC
TRBV6-5	TRBD1	TRBJ2-7	.	CASSSTGEAYF	TGTGCCAGCAGTTCCACAGGGGAAGCCTACTTC
TRBV10-3	.	TRBJ2-2	many	CAIKGDANTGELFF	TGTGCCATCAAGGGGGACGCTAACACCGGGGAGCTGTTTTTT
TRBV11-2	.	TRBJ1-1	many	CASSPPRVPGTEAFF	TGTGCCAGCAGCCCCCCCCGAGTGCCAGGCACTGAAGCTTTCTTT
TRBV30	.	TRBJ2-2	.	CAWRGRPHTGELFF	TGTGCCTGGAGGGGCAGGCCCCATACCGGGGAGCTGTTTTTT
TRBV6-1	TRBD1	TRBJ1-1	many	CASWDSLNTEAFF	TGTGCCAGCTGGGACAGCTTGAACACTGAAGCTTTCTTT
TRBV7-9	.	TRBJ1-4	many	CASSLVRSLLAKEGEKLFF	TGTGCCAGCAGCTTAGTGAGGAGTTTACTAGCCAAAGAGGGTGAAAAACTGTTTTTT
TRBV7-3	.	TRBJ2-1	few	CASSFTGSSLITYNEQFF	TGTGCCAGCAGCTTTACAGGGTCTAGCCTGATTACATACAATGAGCAGTTCTTC
TRBV9	.	TRBJ2-1	many	CASSPGTYNEQFF	TGTGCCAGCAGTCCTGGCACTTACAATGAGCAGTTCTTC
TRBV15	.	TRBJ2-5	.	CATSRDSGSERTQYF	TGTGCCACCAGCAGAGATAGCGGTAGTGAAAGGACCCAGTACTTC
TRBV11-2	.	TRBJ2-7	.	CASSLEVLRPSSYEQYF	TGTGCCAGCAGCTTAGAAGTCCTAAGACCGAGCTCCTACGAGCAGTACTTC
TRBV18	.	TRBJ2-5	many	CASSPSGRKETQYF	TGTGCCAGCTCACCATCGGGACGGAAAGAGACCCAGTACTTC
TRBV30	TRBD2	TRBJ2-1	.	CAWSVPPRGTSGRVSYNEQFF	TGTGCCTGGAGTGTACCTCCCCGCGGGACTAGCGGGAGAGTATCCTACAATGAGCAGTTCTTC
TRBV12-3/TRBV12-4	TRBD1	TRBJ1-2	few	CASSRRQGGYGYTF	TGTGCCAGCAGCCGACGACAGGGAGGCTATGGCTACACCTTC
TRBV7-9	TRBD1	TRBJ2-7	.	CASSPSTGNEQYF	TGTGCCAGCAGCCCCTCGACAGGGAACGAGCAGTACTTC
TRBV6-2/TRBV6-3	TRBD2	TRBJ2-3	many	CASSSLDGTSGRRGTQYF	TGTGCCAGCAGTTCCCTTGACGGGACTAGCGGGAGGAGAGGTACGCAGTATTTT
TRBV6-2/TRBV6-3	.	TRBJ2-2	.	CASSALIAGELFF	TGTGCCAGCAGTGCCCTAATAGCCGGGGAGCTGTTTTTT
TRBV6-2/TRBV6-3	.	TRBJ1-5	.	CASSYSGRSQPQHF	TGTGCCAGCAGTTACTCGGGACGAAGTCAGCCCCAGCATTTT
TRBV29-1	.	TRBJ2-3	.	CSVNEGSNTLYF	TGCAGCGTTAATGAGGGGTCTAATACGCTGTATTTT
TRBV6-6	TRBD2	TRBJ2-1	many	CASRKTSGSEQFF	TGTGCCAGCAGGAAGACTAGCGGGAGTGAGCAGTTCTTC
TRBV18	TRBD1	TRBJ1-1	many	CASSPQGARNTEAFF	TGTGCCAGCTCCCCACAGGGGGCGAGGAACACTGAAGCTTTCTTT
TRBV6-2/TRBV6-3	TRBD1	TRBJ1-4	.	CASSYSMNRGSLFF	TGTGCCAGCAGTTACTCGATGAACAGGGGGAGTCTGTTTTTT
TRBV7-9	.	TRBJ2-1	.	CASSLYRTGVDEQFF	TGTGCCAGCAGCTTATATCGTACGGGAGTGGATGAGCAGTTCTTC
TRBV6-1	.	TRBJ1-6	few	CASSERSGILFYNSPLHF	TGTGCCAGCAGTGAGAGAAGCGGAATCTTGTTTTATAATTCACCCCTCCACTTT
TRBV18	TRBD1	TRBJ2-7	.	CASSRGQGPGNEQYF	TGTGCCAGCTCTCGTGGACAGGGGCCGGGGAACGAGCAGTACTTC
TRBV29-1	.	TRBJ2-5	few	CSVEPGGTQYF	TGCAGCGTTGAGCCCGGGGGGACCCAGTACTTC
TRBV28	.	TRBJ1-1	many	CASSSPPQSNTEAFF	TGTGCCAGCAGTTCTCCCCCCCAGTCGAACACTGAAGCTTTCTTT
TRBV28	.	TRBJ2-1	few	CASQGPPYNEQFF	TGTGCCAGCCAGGGACCACCCTACAATGAGCAGTTCTTC
TRBV7-2	.	TRBJ2-5	.	CASSPQPGIQETQYF	TGTGCCAGCAGCCCGCAGCCGGGGATACAAGAGACCCAGTACTTC
TRBV29-1	.	TRBJ1-4	.	CSVRFSTNEKLFF	TGCAGCGTACGTTTCTCAACTAATGAAAAACTGTTTTTT
TRBV30	TRBD2	TRBJ2-1	.	CAWSVLAGGPNEQFF	TGTGCCTGGAGTGTACTTGCGGGAGGGCCTAATGAGCAGTTCTTC
TRBV5-1	.	TRBJ2-7	.	CASSLVISPYEQYF	TGCGCCAGCAGCTTGGTCATCAGCCCCTACGAGCAGTACTTC
TRBV29-1	.	TRBJ2-4	many	CSVDGSNIQYF	TGCAGCGTTGACGGGTCGAACATTCAGTACTTC
TRBV29-1	.	TRBJ1-1	.	CSVEYRLNTEAFF	TGCAGCGTTGAGTACAGGCTGAACACTGAAGCTTTCTTT
TRBV7-2	TRBD1	TRBJ2-7	many	CASSKSGTETYEQYF	TGTGCCAGCAGCAAATCCGGGACAGAGACCTACGAGCAGTACTTC
TRBV6-2/TRBV6-3	TRBD2	TRBJ2-3	few	CASSYGGDADTQYF	TGTGCCAGCAGTTACGGGGGGGATGCAGATACGCAGTATTTT
TRBV5-1	.	TRBJ1-2	many	CASSLAGGRGYTF	TGCGCCAGCAGCTTGGCCGGGGGGCGCGGCTACACCTTC
TRBV6-5	.	TRBJ1-6	.	CASSLDGNNSPLHF	TGTGCCAGCAGTCTCGACGGGAATAATTCACCCCTCCACTTT
TRBV12-3/TRBV12-4	TRBD1	TRBJ1-4	many	CASNAGTGHGKLFF	TGTGCCAGCAACGCCGGGACAGGGCATGGAAAACTGTTTTTT
TRBV6-2/TRBV6-3	.	TRBJ2-7	few	CASSPSYYEQYF	TGTGCCAGCAGTCCTTCCTACTACGAGCAGTACTTC
TRBV11-3	TRBD2	TRBJ2-3	few	CASSLGALGRSTDTQYF	TGTGCCAGCAGCTTAGGGGCCCTCGGGAGGTCCACAGATACGCAGTATTTT